Presented here are 3 T cell receptor beta chains from one specimen sequenced in a study of cytomegalovirus exposure and HLA in healthy donors. Primers included in the PCR were 60 Vbeta and 13 Jbeta primers. Data came from immunoSEQ multiplex PCR; TCRdb stores just in-frame clones and leaves some out. The table shows under 150,000 clones, with around 73% occurring only once. Sequencing input: PBMCs. All receptors derive from a human donor in good health.

V gene TRBV14 combines with J gene TRBJ1-2; TRBD1 is a possible D gene (5 bases). Between the trimmed V and J ends, which lost 6 bases and 3 bases, there was a span of 14 bases. The CDR3 covers 14 residues. Looked up from germline, CDR1 is SGHDN and CDR2 is FVKESK. CDR3 in DNA: TGTGCCAGCAGTTCCTTGGGGGGGTACTATGGCTACACCTTC. Translating gives CASSSLGGYYGYTF.

The V call is TRBV10-3, the J call TRBJ2-1, with 12 bases matching TRBD2. Trimming at V came to 6 bases and at J to 0 bases, leaving 9 bases not matched to a gene. CDR1 is ENHRY and CDR2 is SYGVKD in the germline V gene. This CDR3 is 18 amino acids long. The CDR3 region is CAIRGRLAGASSYNEQFF. The CDR3 bases are TGTGCCATCAGAGGTAGACTAGCGGGGGCGAGCTCCTACAATGAGCAGTTCTTC.

V gene TRBV2 combines with J gene TRBJ2-7; the match to TRBD2 covers 7 bases. CDR1 and CDR2 (germline): SNHLY, FYNNEI. The CDR3 has 13 amino acids. The junction had 2 bases not matched to a gene; V was cut back by 4 bases and J by 2 bases. Here the CDR3 DNA reads TGTGCCAGCAGTGTGAGCGGGGCCTACGAGCAGTACTTC. Residues: CASSVSGAYEQYF.